This is a list of T cell receptor beta chains from one sample in a study of T cell responses to AZD1222 COVID-19 vaccine. The repertoire was sequenced with immunoSEQ multiplex PCR; TCRdb's copy has only in-frame clones and lacks some. The table lists approximately 160,000 clones, around 88% of them singletons, with more than 2% in the top ten. Sequences were derived from peripheral blood, sampled on day 0 of AZD1222 vaccination. These TCRs come from an adult in good health. CDR3s include the opening cysteine and the closing phenylalanine or tryptophan. Fields, in order: D gene, J gene, clone size, V gene, CDR3 protein, CDR3 DNA. D genes are given only for firm matches. Not all rows give a size; the values are once, few, many and, for expanded clones, a class.

.,TRBJ2-2,.,TRBV5-1,CASSRSGQGAGELFF,TGCGCCAGCAGCAGAAGCGGGCAGGGGGCCGGGGAGCTGTTTTTT
TRBD1,TRBJ1-6,.,TRBV30,CAWNGQDNSPLHF,TGTGCCTGGAATGGACAGGACAATTCACCCCTCCACTTT
.,TRBJ1-2,.,TRBV28,CASSWDLSHPNYGYTF,TGTGCCAGCAGTTGGGATCTGAGCCACCCTAACTATGGCTACACCTTC
.,TRBJ2-1,.,TRBV5-1,CASSQDGTSYNEQFF,TGCGCCAGCAGCCAGGACGGGACCTCCTACAATGAGCAGTTCTTC
.,TRBJ2-7,.,TRBV6-5,CASSRQGREQYF,TGTGCCAGCAGCCGCCAGGGCCGCGAGCAGTACTTC
.,TRBJ2-5,.,TRBV18,CASSPKTGETQYF,TGTGCCAGCTCACCCAAGACAGGAGAGACCCAGTACTTC
TRBD2,TRBJ2-7,once,TRBV6-5,CASRASGRSYEQYF,TGTGCCAGCAGGGCTAGCGGGAGGAGCTACGAGCAGTACTTC
.,TRBJ2-2,.,TRBV7-6,CASSRGTGGDTGELFF,TGTGCCAGCAGCCGGGGAACCGGGGGCGACACCGGGGAGCTGTTTTTT
TRBD1,TRBJ1-5,.,TRBV24-1,CATSDLPRGTGEVSNQPQHF,TGTGCCACCAGTGATTTGCCCCGAGGGACAGGGGAGGTGAGCAATCAGCCCCAGCATTTT
.,TRBJ1-2,.,TRBV27,CASSLRGASYGYTF,TGTGCCAGCAGTTTGCGTGGGGCTAGCTATGGCTACACCTTC
.,TRBJ1-5,.,TRBV27,CASSSSRDSNQPQHF,TGTGCCAGCAGTTCGTCGAGAGATAGCAATCAGCCCCAGCATTTT
.,TRBJ1-1,.,TRBV5-4,CASSLAGGGPAEAFF,TGTGCCAGCAGCTTGGCGGGGGGAGGCCCGGCTGAAGCTTTCTTT
.,TRBJ1-1,.,TRBV7-9,CASSLKTEAFF,TGTGCCAGCAGCTTGAAGACTGAAGCTTTCTTT
.,TRBJ2-1,.,TRBV11-3,CASSLDQKFDEQFF,TGTGCCAGCAGCTTAGATCAAAAGTTCGATGAGCAGTTCTTC
TRBD1,TRBJ1-6,once,TRBV5-5,CASSAPWTGLSPLHF,TGTGCCAGCAGCGCGCCCTGGACAGGGCTTTCACCCCTCCACTTT
.,TRBJ1-3,.,TRBV5-5,CASSPLGTGNTIYF,TGTGCCAGCAGTCCCCTGGGGACTGGAAACACCATATATTTT
.,TRBJ2-3,once,TRBV11-3,CASSLEGGSLSTDTQYF,TGTGCCAGCAGCTTAGAAGGCGGCTCTTTAAGCACAGATACGCAGTATTTT
.,TRBJ2-2,few,TRBV14,CASSQVPTGELFF,TGTGCCAGCAGCCAAGTACCAACCGGGGAGCTGTTTTTT